A selection of T cell receptor beta chains follows, all from one sample in a study of T cells after yellow fever vaccination. TCRdb redid the calling of the 5' RACE reads with MiXCR, one entry per CDR3 protein. The table has 500,000 to 650,000 distinct CDR3 sequences, around 12% seen once; the top ten hold about 15%. The sample in question was PBMCs, obtained on the day of the yellow fever booster vaccination. The receptors here all came from a man aged 25-45 years who received the YFV17D yellow fever vaccine. CDR3s include the opening cysteine and the closing phenylalanine or tryptophan. Fields, in order: V gene, J gene, D gene, clone size, CDR3 protein, CDR3 DNA. A D gene is named only where the DNA matches it firmly. Size is stated for part of the rows, as once, few or many counts, or as a class when the clone is expanded.

V gene: TRBV3-1
J gene: TRBJ2-7
D gene: -
clone size: -
CDR3 protein: CASSQGLPYEQYF
CDR3 DNA: TGTGCCAGCAGCCAAGGGCTTCCCTACGAGCAGTACTTC

V gene: TRBV29-1
J gene: TRBJ2-2
D gene: -
clone size: few
CDR3 protein: CSVESGELFF
CDR3 DNA: TGCAGCGTTGAATCCGGGGAGCTGTTTTTT

V gene: TRBV28
J gene: TRBJ1-4
D gene: -
clone size: -
CDR3 protein: CASSSERTLNEKLFF
CDR3 DNA: TGTGCCAGCAGTTCGGAACGGACTCTTAATGAAAAACTGTTTTTT

V gene: TRBV12-3/TRBV12-4
J gene: TRBJ2-7
D gene: -
clone size: many
CDR3 protein: CASTLYGSVSEQYF
CDR3 DNA: TGTGCCAGCACCCTCTACGGGTCTGTTTCGGAGCAGTACTTC

V gene: TRBV20-1
J gene: TRBJ2-3
D gene: -
clone size: many
CDR3 protein: CSARPTVSTDTQYF
CDR3 DNA: TGCAGTGCTAGGCCGACGGTTAGCACAGATACGCAGTATTTT

V gene: TRBV30
J gene: TRBJ2-1
D gene: -
clone size: -
CDR3 protein: CAWKGLQGHEQFF
CDR3 DNA: TGTGCCTGGAAGGGTCTTCAAGGGCATGAGCAGTTCTTC

V gene: TRBV11-1
J gene: TRBJ2-1
D gene: -
clone size: few
CDR3 protein: CASSSTRGADFFYNEQFF
CDR3 DNA: TGTGCCAGCAGCTCTACCCGGGGGGCGGACTTCTTCTACAATGAGCAGTTCTTC

V gene: TRBV20-1
J gene: TRBJ2-1
D gene: -
clone size: -
CDR3 protein: CSAHLLYGDEQFF
CDR3 DNA: TGCAGTGCCCACCTTCTCTACGGGGATGAGCAGTTCTTC

V gene: TRBV18
J gene: TRBJ2-7
D gene: TRBD2
clone size: many
CDR3 protein: CASSLGREYEQYF
CDR3 DNA: TGTGCCAGCTCTCTCGGGAGGGAGTACGAGCAGTACTTC

V gene: TRBV9
J gene: TRBJ1-6
D gene: TRBD1
clone size: many
CDR3 protein: CASSTIDRGHSPLHF
CDR3 DNA: TGTGCCAGCAGCACAATTGACAGGGGGCATTCACCCCTCCACTTT

V gene: TRBV7-9
J gene: TRBJ2-3
D gene: -
clone size: -
CDR3 protein: CASSRTGGVTDTQYF
CDR3 DNA: TGTGCCAGCAGCCGTACAGGGGGGGTCACAGATACGCAGTATTTT

V gene: TRBV18
J gene: TRBJ2-6
D gene: TRBD1
clone size: -
CDR3 protein: CASSPRGQGDSGANVLTF
CDR3 DNA: TGTGCCAGCTCACCTCGGGGACAGGGGGACTCTGGGGCCAACGTCCTGACTTTC

V gene: TRBV18
J gene: TRBJ2-3
D gene: TRBD2
clone size: -
CDR3 protein: CASSPIGTSGKDTQYF
CDR3 DNA: TGTGCCAGCTCACCTATAGGGACTAGCGGGAAGGATACGCAGTATTTT

V gene: TRBV20-1
J gene: TRBJ2-3
D gene: TRBD2
clone size: -
CDR3 protein: CSASGLAGREADTQYF
CDR3 DNA: TGCAGTGCCTCGGGACTAGCGGGTAGGGAGGCGGATACGCAGTATTTT

V gene: TRBV6-5
J gene: TRBJ2-5
D gene: -
clone size: -
CDR3 protein: CASSYSWGVQETQYF
CDR3 DNA: TGTGCCAGCAGTTATTCTTGGGGAGTCCAAGAGACCCAGTACTTC

V gene: TRBV7-4
J gene: TRBJ2-5
D gene: TRBD1
clone size: -
CDR3 protein: CASSCYRGGETQCF
CDR3 DNA: TGTGCCAGCAGCTGTTACAGGGGCGGAGAGACCCAGTGCTTC

V gene: TRBV6-5
J gene: TRBJ2-5
D gene: -
clone size: -
CDR3 protein: CASSYVITDETQYF
CDR3 DNA: TGTGCCAGCAGTTACGTAATCACAGACGAGACCCAGTACTTC

V gene: TRBV7-9
J gene: TRBJ2-7
D gene: -
clone size: -
CDR3 protein: CASSLDRSGQYF
CDR3 DNA: TGTGCCAGCAGCTTAGATAGATCCGGGCAGTACTTC

V gene: TRBV19
J gene: TRBJ1-1
D gene: TRBD1
clone size: few
CDR3 protein: CASIRSGDRGAEAFF
CDR3 DNA: TGTGCCAGTATCCGAAGCGGGGACAGGGGCGCTGAAGCTTTCTTT

V gene: TRBV7-2
J gene: TRBJ2-2
D gene: -
clone size: -
CDR3 protein: CASTSLGELFF
CDR3 DNA: TGTGCCAGCACCTCCCTAGGGGAGCTGTTTTTT

V gene: TRBV10-3
J gene: TRBJ2-2
D gene: TRBD1
clone size: -
CDR3 protein: CAIRKGDRGQVNTGELFF
CDR3 DNA: TGTGCCATCAGAAAAGGGGACAGGGGGCAAGTGAACACCGGGGAGCTGTTTTTT

V gene: TRBV7-8
J gene: TRBJ1-1
D gene: -
clone size: -
CDR3 protein: CASSLRGHRTEAFF
CDR3 DNA: TGTGCCAGCAGCTTACGGGGTCATAGGACTGAAGCTTTCTTT

V gene: TRBV29-1
J gene: TRBJ2-5
D gene: -
clone size: few
CDR3 protein: CSVEVVQGETQYF
CDR3 DNA: TGCAGCGTTGAGGTGGTGCAGGGCGAGACCCAGTACTTC

V gene: TRBV5-1
J gene: TRBJ2-5
D gene: -
clone size: -
CDR3 protein: CASSLSGEGTQYF
CDR3 DNA: TGCGCCAGCAGCTTGTCTGGGGAAGGGACCCAGTACTTC

V gene: TRBV27
J gene: TRBJ2-3
D gene: TRBD2
clone size: -
CDR3 protein: CASSRTTSVRPHTQYF
CDR3 DNA: TGTGCCAGCAGCCGGACGACTAGCGTGAGGCCTCATACGCAGTATTTT

V gene: TRBV5-4
J gene: TRBJ2-7
D gene: TRBD1
clone size: few
CDR3 protein: CASSLVSGGPMEQYF
CDR3 DNA: TGTGCCAGCAGCTTGGTGTCAGGGGGACCGATGGAGCAGTACTTC

V gene: TRBV5-5
J gene: TRBJ2-2
D gene: TRBD2
clone size: -
CDR3 protein: CASSLLAGDDTGELFF
CDR3 DNA: TGTGCCAGCAGCTTACTAGCGGGGGATGACACCGGGGAGCTGTTTTTT

V gene: TRBV4-3
J gene: TRBJ2-2
D gene: TRBD2
clone size: many
CDR3 protein: CASSRGGTGELFF
CDR3 DNA: TGTGCCAGCAGCCGGGGGGGGACCGGGGAGCTGTTTTTT

V gene: TRBV12-3/TRBV12-4
J gene: TRBJ2-1
D gene: TRBD2
clone size: few
CDR3 protein: CASSLWASGNNEQFF
CDR3 DNA: TGTGCCAGCAGTTTATGGGCTAGCGGGAACAATGAGCAGTTCTTC

V gene: TRBV20-1
J gene: TRBJ1-4
D gene: -
clone size: -
CDR3 protein: CSATGTMNEKLFF
CDR3 DNA: TGCAGTGCTACCGGGACGATGAATGAAAAACTGTTTTTT

V gene: TRBV19
J gene: TRBJ2-1
D gene: -
clone size: many
CDR3 protein: CASSIGGSYNEQFF
CDR3 DNA: TGTGCCAGTAGTATAGGCGGATCCTACAATGAGCAGTTCTTC

V gene: TRBV20-1
J gene: TRBJ2-1
D gene: TRBD2
clone size: few
CDR3 protein: CSAWGLAGPLSYNEQFF
CDR3 DNA: TGCAGCGCCTGGGGACTAGCGGGGCCCCTTTCCTACAATGAGCAGTTCTTC

V gene: TRBV24-1
J gene: TRBJ2-3
D gene: -
clone size: many
CDR3 protein: CATSGDPSKSPTDTQYF
CDR3 DNA: TGTGCCACCAGTGGCGACCCTAGTAAATCCCCTACAGATACGCAGTATTTT

V gene: TRBV7-9
J gene: TRBJ1-1
D gene: -
clone size: -
CDR3 protein: CALATVMNTEAFF
CDR3 DNA: TGTGCCCTTGCGACGGTGATGAACACTGAAGCTTTCTTT

V gene: TRBV6-5
J gene: TRBJ1-1
D gene: -
clone size: -
CDR3 protein: CASSYSTGHQSTEAFF
CDR3 DNA: TGTGCCAGCAGTTACTCGACGGGACATCAGAGCACTGAAGCTTTCTTT